The 28 T cell receptor beta chains presented below share a single source sample, sequenced in a study of blood T cells in healthy people across ages. A sample-barcoded 5' primer and a J-beta primer mix were used in a second PCR of roughly 6 to 12 cycles. Each CDR3 protein is one row after TCRdb ran MiXCR on the 5' RACE reads. The repertoire holds hundreds of thousands of distinct CDR3 sequences, with approximately 60% as singletons. Sequenced: blood. Every receptor here comes from a man between 40 and 49 years old in good health.

With regard to this clonotype: The junction departs from germline at one end; a sequencing error may be responsible. The chain carries TRBV6-2 or TRBV6-3 and TRBJ2-3; D gene unclear. This CDR3 contains 14 residues. CDR1 is MNHEY and CDR2 is SVGEGT in the germline V gene. CDR3 nucleotide sequence: TGTGCCGGCAGGAGTGGGCTAAGCACAGATACGCAGTATTTT. Its translation: CAGRSGLSTDTQYF.

This clonotype was observed a few times. The chain links TRBV3-1 to TRBJ1-5; maybe TRBD1 (5 bases). The V end lost 0 bases, the J end lost 6 bases, and 9 bases lay between the germline ends. From germline, CDR1 is LGHDT and CDR2 YNNKEL (reference sequence). The CDR3 has 14 residues. CDR3 in DNA: TGTGCCAGCAGCCAAGAAGGGGCCGGTCAGCCCCAGCATTTT. This sequence encodes CASSQEGAGQPQHF.

The chain is built from TRBV20-1 and TRBJ2-1; TRBD2 is a possible D gene (6 bases). Germline V gives CDR1 DFQATT, CDR2 SNEGSKA (reference sequence). CDR3 size: 12 residues. The CDR3 is CGGTLSYNEQFF. The CDR3 region has the DNA TGCGGGGGGACCCTCTCCTACAATGAGCAGTTCTTC.

This clonotype was counted ten times or more. The chain couples TRBV6-5 to TRBJ2-2; D possibly corresponds to TRBD1 (6 bases). The germline CDR1 and CDR2 sequences are MNHEY and SVGAGI. V was trimmed by 6 bases and J by 5 bases, leaving 16 bases between them. There are 15 residues in the CDR3. The CDR3 bases are TGTGCCAGCAGGGTCCCTGGGGGCAATACCGGGGAGCTGTTTTTT. This translates into CASRVPGGNTGELFF.

V and J are TRBV28 and TRBJ2-5; D gene ambiguous. V lost 10 bases and J 5 bases, leaving 8 bases between the germline ends. The CDR3 covers 10 residues. The V gene's germline CDR1 is MDHEN and CDR2 SYDVKM. CDR3 coding DNA: TGTGCCACCGCCCTTGAGACCCAGTACTTC. Protein sequence: CATALETQYF.

The genes are TRBV3-1 and TRBJ2-3, with 10 bases lining up with TRBD2. Germline V gene sequence: CDR1 LGHDT, CDR2 YNNKEL (reference sequence). The CDR3 runs 14 residues. V was pared by 6 bases and J by 6 bases, with 6 bases of the junction left unmatched. CDR3 region: CASRQSGGADTQYF. In DNA form, the CDR3 reads TGTGCCAGCAGGCAAAGCGGGGGGGCGGATACGCAGTATTTT.

The chain couples TRBV7-9 to TRBJ1-1; D is perhaps TRBD1 (5 bases). The CDR3 is made up of 15 amino acids. CDR1 SEHNR and CDR2 FQNEAQ come from the germline V gene (reference sequence). V was cut by 5 bases and J by 5 bases, with 18 bases left in between. CDR3 sequence reads: CASSQGATGGTEAFF. The CDR3 DNA is TGTGCCAGCAGCCAAGGAGCTACAGGAGGGACTGAAGCTTTCTTT.

This clonotype was seen once. For the CDR3, the DNA is TGTGCCAGCTCACCGTTAAATGGACAGGGAACCCAAGAGACCCAGTACTTC. Residues: CASSPLNGQGTQETQYF. This chain uses TRBV18 with TRBJ2-5, with 8 bases aligning to TRBD1. The CDR3 length is 17 residues. CDR1 and CDR2 from the germline V gene are KGHSH and LQKENI. The junction had 10 bases not matched to a gene; V was cut back by 3 bases and J by 1 base.

The V call is TRBV12-3 or TRBV12-4, the J call TRBJ1-1; no reliable D call. The CDR3 length is 13 residues. V lost 6 bases and J 6 bases, leaving 14 bases between the germline ends. The CDR3 is CASSAGWFAEAFF. The CDR3 DNA is TGTGCCAGCAGCGCGGGTTGGTTCGCTGAAGCTTTCTTT.

The chain is built from TRBV4-2 and TRBJ2-6; D may be TRBD1 or TRBD2 (6 bases each). Trimming stripped 0 bases from V and 2 bases from J, with 8 bases between. Germline V gene lookup returns CDR1 LGHNA and CDR2 YNFKEQ. The length of the CDR3 is 16 residues. The CDR3 DNA sequence: TGTGCCAGCAGCCAAGAACGGGGGCCTGGGGCCAACGTCCTGACTTTC. This translates into CASSQERGPGANVLTF.

This clonotype was counted a few times. The chain combines TRBV7-2 with TRBJ2-1; D is unresolved. CDR1 and CDR2 (germline): SGHTA, FQGNSA. The CDR3 has 14 amino acids. The V and J ends lost 4 bases and 4 bases respectively, with 11 bases between them. The CDR3 here is CASSYQSRYNEQFF. For the CDR3, the DNA is TGTGCCAGCAGCTACCAGAGCAGATACAATGAGCAGTTCTTC.

The rearrangement links TRBV25-1 to TRBJ1-1; no reliable D call. Germline loops: CDR1 MGHDK, CDR2 SYGVNS. The CDR3 sequence is 12 residues long. Trimming pared 2 bases from V and 7 bases from J, leaving 8 bases between. CDR3 sequence reads: CASSEGGLEAFF. The DNA for the CDR3 is TGTGCCAGCAGTGAAGGTGGCCTTGAAGCTTTCTTT.

This clonotype was recorded once. This sequence joins TRBV7-9 and TRBJ1-1; possibly TRBD1 for D (6 bases). The CDR3 length is 14 residues. V was trimmed by 4 bases and J by 5 bases, leaving 14 bases between them. The germline V gene encodes CDR1 SEHNR and CDR2 FQNEAQ (reference sequence). Here the CDR3 DNA reads TGTGCCAGCAGCTCCGCCCTAGGGGGGACTGAAGCTTTCTTT. This encodes CASSSALGGTEAFF.

The chain couples TRBV4-3 to TRBJ2-7; a weak D match, TRBD2 (6 bases). The CDR3 contains 16 residues. V was trimmed by 0 bases and J by 1 base, leaving 13 bases between them. Germline CDR1 LGHNA, CDR2 YSLEER. CDR3 bases: TGCGCCAGCAGCCAAGATCCGGGAGAAGGATCCTACGAGCAGTACTTC. Residues: CASSQDPGEGSYEQYF.

The genes are TRBV20-1 and TRBJ2-1, with 10 bases that match TRBD1. The CDR3 sequence is 17 residues long. After removal of 7 bases from V and 0 bases from J, the junction contained 12 bases not matched to a gene. CDR1 and CDR2 from the germline V gene are DFQATT and SNEGSKA (reference sequence). The CDR3 DNA follows: TGCAGTGTCTCACGACAGGGGGCGGGGGGCTCCTACAATGAGCAGTTCTTC. Residues: CSVSRQGAGGSYNEQFF.

This chain connects TRBV6-1 to TRBJ1-2, with D possibly matching TRBD1 (5 bases). The ends were cut back, 7 bases at V and 3 bases at J, with 15 bases in the middle. Germline CDR1 reads MNHNS; CDR2 reads SASEGT. This CDR3 comprises 14 residues. CDR3 protein: CASIFAQGYYGYTF. DNA for the CDR3: TGTGCCAGCATTTTTGCTCAGGGATACTATGGCTACACCTTC.

The gene calls are TRBV7-9 and TRBJ1-2; D uncertain. CDR1 is SEHNR and CDR2 is FQNEAQ in the germline V gene (reference sequence). The V and J ends lost 3 bases and 5 bases respectively, with 19 bases between them. There are 16 residues in the CDR3. In DNA form, the CDR3 reads TGTGCCAGCAGCTTCTCCGCCGATTCCGGACTGTATGGCTACACCTTC. Its translation is CASSFSADSGLYGYTF.

The J gene is TRBJ2-7, the V gene TRBV9, with 7 positions matching TRBD2. This CDR3 comprises 16 residues. CDR1 is SGDLS, CDR2 YYNGEE, per germline. Trimming cost V 0 bases and J 7 bases; bases outside gene matches: 13. CDR3 sequence: CASSVGVAGVYNEQYF. In DNA form, the CDR3 reads TGTGCCAGCAGCGTAGGGGTTGCGGGAGTCTACAATGAGCAGTACTTC.

V and J are TRBV29-1 and TRBJ1-5; D remains ambiguous. The CDR3 runs 14 residues. CDR1 is SQVTM and CDR2 is ANQGSEA in the germline V gene. V lost 1 base and J lost 2, with 9 bases in between. The chain's CDR3 is CSVEVGNGNQPQHF. In DNA, the CDR3 is TGCAGCGTTGAAGTGGGAAATGGCAATCAGCCCCAGCATTTT.

This clonotype is a singleton in its sample. This chain links TRBV20-1 with TRBJ2-7; 9 bases agree with TRBD1. From germline, CDR1 is DFQATT and CDR2 SNEGSKA (reference sequence). The CDR3 has 17 residues. V trimming: 3 bases; J trimming: 3 bases; junction bases outside the gene matches: 15. The CDR3 region has the DNA TGCAGTGCTAGCGCCCGGGACAGGGAGTGGTTGGGCTACGAGCAGTACTTC. Protein sequence: CSASARDREWLGYEQYF.

The chain couples TRBV6-1 to TRBJ2-3; a weak D match, TRBD1 (5 bases). CDR3 size: 14 residues. V lost 1 base and J lost 2, with 7 bases in between. Looked up from germline, CDR1 is MNHNS and CDR2 is SASEGT. The CDR3 coding sequence is TGTGCCAGCAGTGAAGGGGGCTTCACAGATACGCAGTATTTT. Its protein product is CASSEGGFTDTQYF.

V and J are TRBV7-2 and TRBJ2-7; 11 nucleotides line up with TRBD2. The ends lost 0 bases at V and 5 bases at J; junction bases unmatched: 9. CDR1 is SGHTA, CDR2 FQGNSA, per germline. The CDR3 consists of 17 residues. The chain's CDR3 is CASSLASGRAIPHEQYF. The DNA of the CDR3 is TGTGCCAGCAGCTTAGCTAGCGGGAGGGCCATTCCCCACGAGCAGTACTTC.

A few counts support this clonotype. The rearrangement joins TRBV9 to TRBJ2-3; no firm D call. V dropped 0 bases and J dropped 0 bases, with 8 bases sitting between them. The germline CDR1 and CDR2 sequences are SGDLS and YYNGEE. This CDR3 comprises 15 residues. The CDR3 coding sequence is TGTGCCAGCAGCGTAGTGGCGGACAGCACAGATACGCAGTATTTT. It is translated as CASSVVADSTDTQYF.

The chain combines TRBV20-1 with TRBJ1-4; D gene ambiguous. Germline lookup yields CDR1 DFQATT and CDR2 SNEGSKA (reference sequence). V was pared by 6 bases and J by 6 bases, with 32 bases between. This CDR3 has 19 amino acids. The CDR3 coding sequence is TGCAGTGCGGGCCCCCGAGACTCCAAGGGAGATGGCCACCATGAAAAACTGTTTTTT. It yields the protein CSAGPRDSKGDGHHEKLFF.

The chain recombines TRBV29-1 with TRBJ1-2, with D possibly TRBD1 on 5 matching bases. The CDR3 consists of 12 residues. The V gene lost 7 bases and the J gene lost 4 bases, with 13 bases spanning the gap. Germline V gene lookup returns CDR1 SQVTM and CDR2 ANQGSEA. CDR3 DNA: TGCAGCGGCCTGACAGAAGTCTATGGCTACACCTTC. Its protein product is CSGLTEVYGYTF.

The chain employs TRBV7-4 and TRBJ2-5, with D perhaps matching TRBD1 (6 bases). Matching the DNA end better, TRBJ2-7 makes the J call doubtful. The germline V gene has CDR1 SGHVT and CDR2 SQSDAQ. The length of the CDR3 is 14 residues. CDR3 coding DNA: TGTGCCAGCAGCCTTATGACAGGACACGACGAGCAGTACTTC. Its translation is CASSLMTGHDEQYF.

The chain couples TRBV5-1 to TRBJ2-3, with 9 bases matching TRBD1. The CDR3 has 15 amino acids. Looked up from germline, CDR1 is SGHRS and CDR2 is YFSETQ. V lost 4 bases and J lost 1; bases outside the gene matches: 4. As DNA, the CDR3 is TGCGCCAGCAGCATACAGGGGGCAGGCACAGATACGCAGTATTTT. Translating it yields CASSIQGAGTDTQYF. Filled out from reference TRBV5-1 and TRBJ2-3, the complete variable domain reads KAGVTQTPRYLIKTRGQQVTLSCSPISGHRSVSWYQQTPGQGLQFLFEYFSETQRNKGNFPGRFSGRQFSNSRSEMNVSTLELGDSALYLCASSIQGAGTDTQYFGPGTRLTVL.

This clonotype was picked up one time. The V gene is TRBV3-1, the J gene TRBJ2-6; D unresolved. Germline CDR1 and CDR2: LGHDT and YNNKEL (reference sequence). V was shortened by 0 bases and J by 0 bases, with 6 bases between the two germline ends. The CDR3 loop spans 16 amino acids. In DNA form, the CDR3 reads TGTGCCAGCAGCCAAGATTGGCTCTCTGGGGCCAACGTCCTGACTTTC. The encoded protein is CASSQDWLSGANVLTF.